Each of the 17 T cell receptor beta chains below was sequenced from the same sample in a study of blood T cell repertoires in COVID-19. Assay used: immunoSEQ multiplex PCR; TCRdb lists only in-frame clones, some missing. This sample has about 200,000 clones, with about 94% found just once. Sequencing was performed on peripheral blood. The source of these receptors is a man aged 60-69 years with COVID-19, enrolled during active disease.

The chain links TRBV6-4 to TRBJ1-3; D remains ambiguous. This CDR3 is 15 amino acids long. Germline assignment: CDR1 MRHNA and CDR2 SNTAGT. Trimming cost V 5 bases and J 0 bases, with 11 bases left between them. The CDR3 nucleotides are TGTGCCAGCAGTCACGGGGAAGGCTCTGGAAACACCATATATTTT. Protein sequence: CASSHGEGSGNTIYF.

The chain has TRBV7-2 and TRBJ2-7, with 9 nucleotides matching TRBD2. From germline, CDR1 is SGHTA and CDR2 FQGNSA. The CDR3 runs to 15 residues. V shed 4 bases, J shed 4 bases, and the junction held 8 bases outside the gene matches. In nucleotides, the CDR3 is TGTGCCAGCAGCTCCCGGCGGGGGGGCTCTTACGAGCAGTACTTC. Protein sequence: CASSSRRGGSYEQYF.

Comments on this clone: This CDR3 is also generated by other DNA sequences in the sample. The chain joins TRBV7-3 to TRBJ2-2; D is perhaps TRBD1 (5 bases). CDR1 is SGHTA, CDR2 FQGTGA, per germline. Between the trimmed V and J ends, which lost 2 bases and 0 bases, there was a span of 7 bases. The CDR3 length is 15 residues. The CDR3 DNA is TGTGCCAGCAGCTTACAGGGAACGAACACCGGGGAGCTGTTTTTT. It is translated as CASSLQGTNTGELFF. The variable domain in full, with the rest retrieved from reference TRBV7-3 and TRBJ2-2, is GAGVSQTPSNKVTEKGKYVELRCDPISGHTALYWYRQSLGQGPEFLIYFQGTGAADDSGLPNDRFFAVRPEGSVSTLKIQRTERGDSAVYLCASSLQGTNTGELFFGEGSRLTVL.

This clone was recorded once. The rearrangement uses TRBV10-2 and TRBJ2-1, with 11 bases aligning to TRBD2. V dropped 6 bases and J dropped 9; count of bases not matched to a gene: 7. Germline assignment: CDR1 WSHSY and CDR2 SAAADI. The CDR3 runs 14 residues. The CDR3 nucleotides read TGCGCCAGCAGGGGACTAGCGGTTTCACGTGAGCAGTTCTTC. It translates to CASRGLAVSREQFF.

This chain links TRBV5-1 with TRBJ1-2; D is perhaps TRBD1 (6 bases). Germline CDR1 SGHRS, CDR2 YFSETQ. CDR3 length: 13 amino acids. V was shortened by 2 bases and J by 8 bases, with 13 bases between the two germline ends. CDR3: CASSLQGMEGYTF. The CDR3 DNA reads as TGCGCCAGCAGCTTACAGGGAATGGAGGGCTACACCTTC.

The V gene is TRBV19, the J gene TRBJ2-7; TRBD2 matches at 11 bases. The CDR3 is 17 residues long. After removal of 1 base from V and 2 bases from J, the junction contained 7 bases not matched to a gene. Germline V gene data show CDR1 as LNHDA and CDR2 as SQIVND (reference sequence). The CDR3 DNA reads as TGTGCCAGTAGTATAGGGTCCGGGACTAGCGGCCCCTACGAGCAGTACTTC. Its translation is CASSIGSGTSGPYEQYF. The variable domain in full, completed from reference TRBV19 and TRBJ2-7, reads DGGITQSPKYLFRKEGQNVTLSCEQNLNHDAMYWYRQDPGQGLRLIYYSQIVNDFQKGDIAEGYSVSREKKESFPLTVTSAQKNPTAFYLCASSIGSGTSGPYEQYFGPGTRLTVT.

The gene calls are TRBV12-5 and TRBJ2-1; no definite D call. The CDR3 spans 14 residues. CDR1 and CDR2 (germline): LGHNT, FRNRAP. Trimming took off 4 bases at V and 3 bases at J, with 10 bases between the two ends. CDR3 sequence (DNA): TGTGCTAGTGGTTCGCCGCGAGACTACAATGAGCAGTTCTTC. Translated, it gives CASGSPRDYNEQFF.

This chain connects TRBV24-1 to TRBJ1-1; tentatively, D is TRBD1 (5 bases). Trimming cost V 3 bases and J 7 bases, with 14 bases left between them. The length of the CDR3 is 14 residues. CDR1 is KGHDR, CDR2 SFDVKD, per germline. The CDR3 DNA reads as TGTGCCACCAGTGATCCTTCCCGGGGGGGTGAAGCTTTCTTT. It encodes CATSDPSRGGEAFF.

The gene calls are TRBV5-6 and TRBJ2-2; 8 bases match TRBD1. The germline CDR1 and CDR2 sequences are SGHDT and YYEEEE. This CDR3 spans 14 amino acids. Losses at the gene ends were 0 bases for V and 9 bases for J; bases not matched to a gene: 4. This chain's CDR3 is CASSLGTGIRELFF. The CDR3 DNA reads TGTGCCAGCAGCTTGGGGACAGGGATCCGGGAGCTGTTTTTT.

The chain joins TRBV11-2 to TRBJ2-7; TRBD2 aligns across 10 bases. Germline trimming cut 0 bases from V and 3 bases from J; bases unmatched to any gene: 2. This CDR3 is built from 15 residues. CDR1 and CDR2 (germline): SGHAT, FQNNGV. CDR3 protein: CASSLDRTSGYEQYF. The CDR3 DNA reads as TGTGCCAGCAGCTTAGACCGGACTAGCGGCTACGAGCAGTACTTC.

The rearrangement joins TRBV30 to TRBJ1-2, with D perhaps TRBD1 (6 bases). The CDR3 is 13 amino acids. The V end was cut by 4 bases, the J end by 5 bases, with 14 bases between. CDR1 is GTSNPN and CDR2 is SVGIG in the germline V gene (reference sequence). The CDR3 DNA is TGTGCCTGGAAGAGACAGGAAGGATATGGCTACACCTTC. It yields the protein CAWKRQEGYGYTF.

The chain links TRBV10-2 to TRBJ1-5; unclear D gene. Germline CDR1 reads WSHSY; CDR2 reads SAAADI. Between the trimmed V and J ends, which lost 9 bases and 0 bases, there was a span of 9 bases. This CDR3 is built from 13 residues. The CDR3 here is CASIGDSNQPQHF. DNA for the CDR3: TGCGCCAGTATCGGGGATAGCAATCAGCCCCAGCATTTT.

This chain connects TRBV18 to TRBJ2-3; 7 bases fit TRBD1. After removal of 3 bases from V and 7 bases from J, the junction contained 10 bases not matched to a gene. The CDR3 loop spans 15 amino acids. Germline CDR1 and CDR2: KGHSH and LQKENI. CDR3 coding DNA: TGTGCCAGCTCACCTCGACAGGGAGTCGTTAATACGCAGTATTTT. Amino acid sequence: CASSPRQGVVNTQYF.

This chain connects TRBV7-6 to TRBJ2-2, with D possibly being TRBD1 (5 bases). The CDR3 contains 17 residues. Germline CDR1 is SGHVS and CDR2 is FNYEAQ. V was pared by 1 base and J by 4 bases, with 16 bases between. CDR3 DNA sequence: TGTGCCAGCAGCTTAGTTACAGGTCCCCCGGGCACCGGGGAGCTGTTTTTT. Amino acid sequence: CASSLVTGPPGTGELFF.

The rearrangement links TRBV27 to TRBJ2-3, with unresolved D. The CDR3 has 14 residues. The germline V gene has CDR1 MNHEY and CDR2 SMNVEV (reference sequence). Between the trimmed V and J ends, which lost 7 bases and 1 base, there was a span of 12 bases. In DNA, the CDR3 is TGTGCCAGCACCGACTCTTCAGGCACAGATACGCAGTATTTT. This gives the protein CASTDSSGTDTQYF.

The V gene is TRBV24-1, the J gene TRBJ1-6, with TRBD1 matching 8 bases. V shed 5 bases and J 8 bases; nucleotides not matched to a gene: 13. The germline CDR1 and CDR2 sequences are KGHDR and SFDVKD. The CDR3 totals 17 residues. DNA for the CDR3: TGTGCCACCAGTGCGGGACTCCAGGGGGCGTTGGATTCACCCCTCCACTTT. This sequence encodes CATSAGLQGALDSPLHF.

This clone was recorded once. The gene calls are TRBV27 and TRBJ2-7, with a tentative D call TRBD1 (6 bases). Germline lookup yields CDR1 MNHEY and CDR2 SMNVEV (reference sequence). This CDR3 is 16 amino acids long. V was trimmed by 5 bases and J by 5 bases, leaving 22 bases between them. This CDR3 reads CASSPRPAGVVDEQYF. The CDR3 DNA follows: TGTGCCAGCAGTCCACGCCCGGCAGGGGTGGTCGACGAGCAGTACTTC.